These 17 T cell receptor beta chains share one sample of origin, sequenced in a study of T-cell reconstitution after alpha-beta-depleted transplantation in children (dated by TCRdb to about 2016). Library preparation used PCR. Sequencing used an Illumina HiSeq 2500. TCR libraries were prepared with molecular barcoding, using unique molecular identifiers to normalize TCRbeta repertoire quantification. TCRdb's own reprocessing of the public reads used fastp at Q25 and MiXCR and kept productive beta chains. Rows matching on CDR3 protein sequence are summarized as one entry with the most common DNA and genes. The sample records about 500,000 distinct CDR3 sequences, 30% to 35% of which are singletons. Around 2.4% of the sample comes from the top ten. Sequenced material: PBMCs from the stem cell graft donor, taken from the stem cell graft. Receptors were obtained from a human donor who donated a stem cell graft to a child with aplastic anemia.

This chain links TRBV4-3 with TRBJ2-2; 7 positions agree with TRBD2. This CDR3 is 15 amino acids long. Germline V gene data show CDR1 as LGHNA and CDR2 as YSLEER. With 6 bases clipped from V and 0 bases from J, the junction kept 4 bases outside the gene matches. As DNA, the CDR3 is TGCGCCAGCAGAGAGCGGGGTACGAACACCGGGGAGCTGTTTTTT. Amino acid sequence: CASRERGTNTGELFF.

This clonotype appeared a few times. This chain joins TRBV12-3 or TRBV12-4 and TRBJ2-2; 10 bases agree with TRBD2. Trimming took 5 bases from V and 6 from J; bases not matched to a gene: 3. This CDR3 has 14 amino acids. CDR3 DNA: TGTGCCAGCAGTCCTAGCGGGAGTCCCGGGGAGCTGTTTTTT. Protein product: CASSPSGSPGELFF.

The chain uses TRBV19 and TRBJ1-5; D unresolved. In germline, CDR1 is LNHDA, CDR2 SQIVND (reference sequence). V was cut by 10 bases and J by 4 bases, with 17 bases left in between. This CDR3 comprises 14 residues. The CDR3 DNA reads TGTGCCACCCTCCAGGCGGGGATAAATCAGCCCCAGCATTTT. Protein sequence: CATLQAGINQPQHF.

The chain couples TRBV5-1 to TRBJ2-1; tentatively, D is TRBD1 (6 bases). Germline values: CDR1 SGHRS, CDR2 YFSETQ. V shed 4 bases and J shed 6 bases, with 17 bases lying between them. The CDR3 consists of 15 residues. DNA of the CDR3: TGCGCCAGCAGCGTTTACCGGGACACTTCCAATGAGCAGTTCTTC. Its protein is CASSVYRDTSNEQFF.

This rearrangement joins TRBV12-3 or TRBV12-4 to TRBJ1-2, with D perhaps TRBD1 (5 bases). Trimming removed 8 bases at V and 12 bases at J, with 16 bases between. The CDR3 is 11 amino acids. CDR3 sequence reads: CASGRATDNTF. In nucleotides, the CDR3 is TGTGCCAGCGGAAGGGCGACGGACAACACCTTC.

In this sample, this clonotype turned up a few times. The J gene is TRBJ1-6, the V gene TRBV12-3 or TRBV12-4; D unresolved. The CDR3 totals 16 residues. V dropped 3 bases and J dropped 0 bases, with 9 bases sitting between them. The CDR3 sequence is CASSFTRSSYNSPLHF. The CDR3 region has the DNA TGTGCCAGCAGTTTTACAAGGAGCTCCTATAATTCACCCCTCCACTTT.

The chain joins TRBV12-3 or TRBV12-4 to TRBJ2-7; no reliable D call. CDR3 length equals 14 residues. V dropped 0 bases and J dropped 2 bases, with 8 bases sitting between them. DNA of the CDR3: TGTGCCAGCAGTTTAGCGGGCTCAGCCTACGAGCAGTACTTC. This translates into CASSLAGSAYEQYF.

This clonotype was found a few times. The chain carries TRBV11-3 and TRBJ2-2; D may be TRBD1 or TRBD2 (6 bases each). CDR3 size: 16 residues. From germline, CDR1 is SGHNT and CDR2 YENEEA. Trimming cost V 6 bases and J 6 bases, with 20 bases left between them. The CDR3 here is CASSPHRPGAPGELFF. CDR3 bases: TGTGCCAGCAGTCCCCATCGGCCGGGGGCCCCCGGGGAGCTGTTTTTT.

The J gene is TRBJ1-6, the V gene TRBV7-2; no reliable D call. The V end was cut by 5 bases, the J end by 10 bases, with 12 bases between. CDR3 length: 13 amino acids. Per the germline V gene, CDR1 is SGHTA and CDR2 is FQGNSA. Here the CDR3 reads CASSATMESPLHF. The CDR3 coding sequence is TGTGCCAGCAGCGCCACTATGGAGTCACCCCTCCACTTT. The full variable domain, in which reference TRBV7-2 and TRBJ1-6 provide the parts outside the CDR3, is GAGVSQSPSNKVTEKGKDVELRCDPISGHTALYWYRQSLGQGLEFLIYFQGNSAPDKSGLPSDRFSAERTGGSVSTLTIQRTQQEDSAVYLCASSATMESPLHFGNGTRLTVT.

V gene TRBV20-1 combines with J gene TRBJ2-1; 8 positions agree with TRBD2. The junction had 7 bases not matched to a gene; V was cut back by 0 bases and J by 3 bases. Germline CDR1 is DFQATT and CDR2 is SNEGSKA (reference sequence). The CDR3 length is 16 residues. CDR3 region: CSARDPGTRNYNEQFF. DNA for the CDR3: TGCAGTGCTAGAGATCCCGGGACTAGGAACTACAATGAGCAGTTCTTC.

CDR3 loop: CASSLGDGHTEAFF. CDR3 DNA sequence: TGCGCCAGCAGCTTAGGGGACGGGCACACTGAAGCTTTCTTT. The rearrangement uses TRBV5-1 and TRBJ1-1, with a weak D call TRBD1 (5 bases). This CDR3 has 14 residues. Germline lookup yields CDR1 SGHRS and CDR2 YFSETQ. The germline V and J ends were trimmed by 2 bases and 3 bases, with 11 bases remaining between them.

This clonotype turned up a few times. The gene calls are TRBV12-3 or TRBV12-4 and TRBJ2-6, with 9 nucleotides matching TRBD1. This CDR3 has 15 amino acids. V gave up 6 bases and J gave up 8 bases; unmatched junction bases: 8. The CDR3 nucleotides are TGTGCCAGCAGCTCGCGGGACAGGGAGACCAACGTCCTGACTTTC. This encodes CASSSRDRETNVLTF.

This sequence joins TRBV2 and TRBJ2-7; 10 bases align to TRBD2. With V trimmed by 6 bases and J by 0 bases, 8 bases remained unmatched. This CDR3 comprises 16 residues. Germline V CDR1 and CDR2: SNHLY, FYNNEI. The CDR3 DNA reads TGTGCCAGCAGCCCTCTCCTAGCGGGGGACTCCTACGAGCAGTACTTC. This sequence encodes CASSPLLAGDSYEQYF.

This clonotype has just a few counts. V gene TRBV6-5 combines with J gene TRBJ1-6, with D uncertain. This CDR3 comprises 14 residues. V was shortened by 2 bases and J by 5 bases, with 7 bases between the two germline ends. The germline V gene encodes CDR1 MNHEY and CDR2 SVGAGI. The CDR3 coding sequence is TGTGCCAGCAGTTACGGACGGAATAATTCACCCCTCCACTTT. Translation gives CASSYGRNNSPLHF.

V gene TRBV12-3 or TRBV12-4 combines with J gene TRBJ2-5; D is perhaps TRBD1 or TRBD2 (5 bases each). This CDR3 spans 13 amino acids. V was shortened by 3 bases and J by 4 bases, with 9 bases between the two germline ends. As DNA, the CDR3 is TGTGCCAGCAGTTTTAATGGGGGAGAGACCCAGTACTTC. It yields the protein CASSFNGGETQYF.

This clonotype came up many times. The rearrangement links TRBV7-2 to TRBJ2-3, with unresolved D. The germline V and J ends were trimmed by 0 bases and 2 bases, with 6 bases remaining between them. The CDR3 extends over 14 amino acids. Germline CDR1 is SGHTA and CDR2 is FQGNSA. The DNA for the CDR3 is TGTGCCAGCAGCTTAGCCTGGACCACAGATACGCAGTATTTT. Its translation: CASSLAWTTDTQYF.

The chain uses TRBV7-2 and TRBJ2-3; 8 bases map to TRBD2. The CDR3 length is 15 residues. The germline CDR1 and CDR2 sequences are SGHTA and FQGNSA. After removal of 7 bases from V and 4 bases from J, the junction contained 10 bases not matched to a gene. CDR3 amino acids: CASNPVTGGADTQYF. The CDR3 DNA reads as TGTGCCAGCAACCCCGTAACGGGAGGGGCAGATACGCAGTATTTT.